Presented here are 20 T cell receptor beta chains from one specimen sequenced in a study of T cell responses to AZD1222 COVID-19 vaccine. Some clones are missing from TCRdb's copy, which holds only in-frame ones; the method was immunoSEQ multiplex PCR. The table has roughly 120,000 clones, 88% seen once. The source material was peripheral blood, sampled on day 0 of MenACWY control vaccination. These receptors came from an adult in good health.

As DNA, the CDR3 is TGTGCCAGCAGTTTACCGGGGCCTAGAAATGAGCAGTTCTTC. Its protein product is CASSLPGPRNEQFF. The chain is built from TRBV28 and TRBJ2-1; the D gene could be TRBD1 or TRBD2 (5 bases each). CDR1 is MDHEN, CDR2 SYDVKM, per germline. The V gene lost 2 bases and the J gene lost 7 bases, with 12 bases spanning the gap. This CDR3 has 14 residues. Looking up the rest from reference TRBV28 and TRBJ2-1 gives the full variable domain: DVKVTQSSRYLVKRTGEKVFLECVQDMDHENMFWYRQDPGLGLRLIYFSYDVKMKEKGDIPEGYSVSREKKERFSLILESASTNQTSMYLCASSLPGPRNEQFFGPGTRLTVL.

In its sample, this clone was seen once. J is TRBJ2-7 and V is TRBV6-5; TRBD2 is a possible D gene (6 bases). CDR3 length: 13 residues. Germline V gene data show CDR1 as MNHEY and CDR2 as SVGAGI. V dropped 8 bases and J dropped 0 bases, with 11 bases sitting between them. The CDR3 DNA sequence: TGTGCCAGCCTCATGGGGGGCTCCTACGAGCAGTACTTC. Protein product: CASLMGGSYEQYF.

The chain employs TRBV9 and TRBJ1-1; D ambiguous. The CDR3 has 15 amino acids. V was pared by 3 bases and J by 2 bases, with 14 bases between. Germline CDR1 and CDR2: SGDLS and YYNGEE. The CDR3 DNA follows: TGTGCCAGCAGCGACGGGTGGGCGGGAAACACTGAAGCTTTCTTT. Protein product: CASSDGWAGNTEAFF.

V usage is TRBV9 and J usage is TRBJ2-5; D tentatively fits TRBD1 or TRBD2 (5 bases each). The CDR3 contains 11 residues. Germline CDR1 SGDLS, CDR2 YYNGEE. With 7 bases removed from V and 3 bases from J, the gap between germline ends came to 7 bases. Here the CDR3 reads CASGTEETQYF. The CDR3 bases are TGTGCCAGCGGGACGGAAGAGACCCAGTACTTC. The full variable domain, rest sourced from reference TRBV9 and TRBJ2-5, is DSGVTQTPKHLITATGQRVTLRCSPRSGDLSVYWYQQSLDQGLQFLIQYYNGEERAKGNILERFSAQQFPDLHSELNLSSLELGDSALYFCASGTEETQYFGPGTRLLVL.

The chain carries TRBV7-9 and TRBJ1-1; no clear D. The V gene's germline CDR1 is SEHNR and CDR2 FQNEAQ (reference sequence). V lost 6 bases to trimming and J lost 4 bases, with 12 bases between them. The CDR3 covers 13 residues. The CDR3 DNA sequence: TGTGCCAGCAGGTATACCGGAGTCACTGAAGCTTTCTTT. It yields the protein CASRYTGVTEAFF.

This clone was observed a few times. The V gene is TRBV29-1, the J gene TRBJ2-7; TRBD2 is a possible D gene (5 bases). CDR3 length: 13 residues. Trimming took 4 bases from V and 7 from J, leaving 17 bases between them. Germline V gene lookup returns CDR1 SQVTM and CDR2 ANQGSEA. CDR3 sequence reads: CSVAHGYTGEQYF. CDR3 bases: TGCAGCGTTGCACACGGGTATACGGGAGAGCAGTACTTC.

This clone appeared once. The chain combines TRBV2 with TRBJ1-5; no reliable D call. Germline values: CDR1 SNHLY, CDR2 FYNNEI. V was shortened by 8 bases and J by 2 bases, with 16 bases between the two germline ends. The CDR3 runs 15 residues. Written as DNA, the CDR3 is TGTGCCAGCTCGAACCGCCAGGCCGGCAATCAGCCCCAGCATTTT. Encoded protein: CASSNRQAGNQPQHF.

The chain carries TRBV9 and TRBJ1-1; D not resolved. Germline V gene data show CDR1 as SGDLS and CDR2 as YYNGEE. V was shortened by 0 bases and J by 3 bases, with 9 bases between the two germline ends. The CDR3 extends over 14 amino acids. The CDR3 coding sequence is TGTGCCAGCAGCGTAGCTCCGATGCACACTGAAGCTTTCTTT. This gives the protein CASSVAPMHTEAFF.

The chain uses TRBV5-1 and TRBJ2-2, with D perhaps TRBD2 (6 bases). This CDR3 has 17 residues. V was cut by 4 bases and J by 6 bases, with 22 bases left in between. In germline, CDR1 is SGHRS, CDR2 YFSETQ. CDR3 region: CASSPEGLGIVSGELFF. CDR3 nucleotide sequence: TGCGCCAGCAGCCCAGAGGGACTCGGGATAGTCTCCGGGGAGCTGTTTTTT.

The chain is built from TRBV5-1 and TRBJ1-1; D unclear. The V gene's germline CDR1 is SGHRS and CDR2 YFSETQ. The CDR3 totals 13 residues. The ends were cut back, 5 bases at V and 0 bases at J, with 8 bases in the middle. CDR3 region: CASRLSMNTEAFF. The DNA for the CDR3 is TGCGCCAGCAGACTATCAATGAACACTGAAGCTTTCTTT.

This clone was detected only once. The V call is TRBV18, the J call TRBJ2-7; 8 nucleotides line up with TRBD1. V lost 5 bases to trimming and J lost 2 bases; unmatched junction nucleotides: 5. This CDR3 has 14 residues. The germline V gene encodes CDR1 KGHSH and CDR2 LQKENI. The CDR3 here is CASSALQGAYEQYF. The CDR3 nucleotides read TGTGCCAGCTCAGCGCTACAGGGGGCCTACGAGCAGTACTTC.

This chain joins TRBV28 and TRBJ2-7; D not certain. The CDR3 is 11 amino acids. The germline V gene has CDR1 MDHEN and CDR2 SYDVKM. V was trimmed by 5 bases and J by 4 bases, leaving 6 bases between them. This CDR3 is CASSPQYEQYF. The CDR3 coding sequence is TGTGCCAGCAGTCCCCAATACGAGCAGTACTTC.

The chain has TRBV7-9 and TRBJ1-1, with no clear D. CDR3 length equals 12 residues. The germline V and J ends were trimmed by 7 bases and 1 base, with 7 bases remaining between them. Per the germline V gene, CDR1 is SEHNR and CDR2 is FQNEAQ (reference sequence). CDR3 sequence reads: CASKEGNTEAFF. DNA for the CDR3: TGTGCCAGCAAGGAGGGGAACACTGAAGCTTTCTTT.

The chain links TRBV5-5 to TRBJ2-7; D not certain. The CDR3 is made up of 15 amino acids. Per germline, CDR1 SGHKS and CDR2 YYEKEE (reference sequence). The ends were cut back, 1 base at V and 2 bases at J, with 13 bases in the middle. Here the CDR3 reads CASSLSGDRAYEQYF. The CDR3 DNA sequence: TGTGCCAGCAGCTTGTCCGGTGACCGAGCCTACGAGCAGTACTTC. The full variable domain, with the rest looked up from reference TRBV5-5 and TRBJ2-7, is DAGVTQSPTHLIKTRGQQVTLRCSPISGHKSVSWYQQVLGQGPQFIFQYYEKEERGRGNFPDRFSARQFPNYSSELNVNALLLGDSALYLCASSLSGDRAYEQYFGPGTRLTVT.

V and J are TRBV6-5 and TRBJ2-2; D not certain. This CDR3 comprises 15 residues. The ends were cut back, 0 bases at V and 4 bases at J, with 9 bases in the middle. Germline V lookup: CDR1 MNHEY, CDR2 SVGAGI. Written as DNA, the CDR3 is TGTGCCAGCAGTTACTCGCTAGGGATCACCGGGGAGCTGTTTTTT. As protein: CASSYSLGITGELFF.

V gene TRBV6-2 or TRBV6-3 combines with J gene TRBJ1-5, with TRBD1 identical over 7 bases. Losses at the gene ends were 5 bases for V and 0 bases for J; bases not matched to a gene: 7. The CDR3 covers 16 residues. Germline-derived CDR1 and CDR2 are MNHEY and SVGEGT. The CDR3 bases are TGTGCCAGCAGTCCCCAGGGGGGATATAGCAATCAGCCCCAGCATTTT. This encodes CASSPQGGYSNQPQHF.

The rearrangement uses TRBV5-1 and TRBJ1-2; unclear D gene. Germline values: CDR1 SGHRS, CDR2 YFSETQ. This CDR3 contains 16 residues. Between the trimmed V and J ends, which lost 0 bases and 0 bases, there was a span of 12 bases. The DNA for the CDR3 is TGCGCCAGCAGCTTGGTAGCTACCAACCCTAACTATGGCTACACCTTC. As protein: CASSLVATNPNYGYTF.

The rearrangement joins TRBV18 to TRBJ1-6; no clear D. Germline assignment: CDR1 KGHSH and CDR2 LQKENI. V lost 5 bases and J 9 bases, leaving 17 bases between the germline ends. The CDR3 is made up of 15 amino acids. CDR3: CASSDQTSNGSPLHF. CDR3 bases: TGTGCCAGCTCAGACCAGACTTCGAATGGTTCACCCCTCCACTTT.

The V and J genes are TRBV28 and TRBJ2-1; TRBD2 matches at 14 bases. The CDR3 is 20 amino acids. Germline trimming cut 4 bases from V and 4 bases from J; bases unmatched to any gene: 15. Germline values: CDR1 MDHEN, CDR2 SYDVKM. In nucleotides, the CDR3 is TGTGCCAGCAGTTCCGCCGGGACTAGCGGGAGTCACCGCGCTTACAATGAGCAGTTCTTC. This translates into CASSSAGTSGSHRAYNEQFF.

This rearrangement joins TRBV30 to TRBJ2-7; TRBD2 agrees at 10 bases. The ends lost 3 bases at V and 3 bases at J; junction bases unmatched: 5. The CDR3 runs to 14 residues. From germline, CDR1 is GTSNPN and CDR2 SVGIG (reference sequence). CDR3 nucleotides: TGTGCCTGGAGACATAGCGGGAGGAACTACGAGCAGTACTTC. It specifies CAWRHSGRNYEQYF.